The 5 T cell receptor beta chains below were found in one sample sequenced in a study of Ad26.COV2.S vaccination and SARS-CoV-2 variants (dated by TCRdb to 2020 to 2023). The sample's treatment or condition label is to be understood as: 15 to 20 received Ad26.COV2.S at low or high dose, single or two shots; several received placebo; per-sample allocation not given. Repertoires of vaccine and placebo recipients were sequenced from samples collected on day 63 after the first injection. The library was obtained by the immunoSEQ multiplex PCR assay. TCRdb holds this immuneACCESS table with in-frame rearrangements only. Some clones are missing; in checked studies, unresolved V genes explain under half, and the rest has no known cause. The sample table shows around 240,000 clones, and around 89% are seen once. Around 10% of the sample is taken by the ten largest. The sample in question was peripheral blood, obtained in a trial of Ad26.COV2.S vaccine versus placebo. The receptor set was obtained from a person aged 18 to 59 who received the Ad26.COV2.S COVID-19 vaccine or a placebo.

This clone appeared a single time. This rearrangement joins TRBV29-1 to TRBJ2-7, with a weak D call TRBD1 (6 bases). The V end was cut by 6 bases, the J end by 9 bases, with 21 bases between. The CDR3 is 13 amino acids. CDR1 is SQVTM, CDR2 ANQGSEA, per germline. This chain's CDR3 is CSVGEQGSPGQYF. The CDR3 DNA follows: TGCAGCGTGGGGGAACAGGGCTCCCCAGGGCAGTACTTC.

The rearrangement joins TRBV11-2 to TRBJ2-1; TRBD2 aligns across 7 bases. Trimming removed 1 base from V and 7 bases from J; junction bases left unmatched: 4. The CDR3 has 14 amino acids. The germline CDR1 and CDR2 sequences are SGHAT and FQNNGV. The CDR3 DNA follows: TGTGCCAGCAGCTTAGGAGCGGGATTTAATGAGCAGTTCTTC. It translates to CASSLGAGFNEQFF.

The rearrangement joins TRBV12-3 or TRBV12-4 to TRBJ1-5; D possibly corresponds to TRBD1 (6 bases). Trimming stripped 5 bases from V and 9 bases from J, with 11 bases between. The CDR3 runs to 12 residues. CDR3 nucleotide sequence: TGTGCCAGCAGTCGAACAGGGTGGCCCCAGCATTTT. Its protein is CASSRTGWPQHF.

This sequence joins TRBV4-3 and TRBJ1-2; D remains ambiguous. Trimming cost V 5 bases and J 0 bases, with 19 bases left between them. Germline V lookup: CDR1 LGHNA, CDR2 YSLEER. This CDR3 contains 17 residues. For the CDR3, the DNA is TGCGCCAGCAGCGCGGACGGAAGTCTTACGTCTAACTATGGCTACACCTTC. Its protein product is CASSADGSLTSNYGYTF.

This clone was detected only once. J is TRBJ2-4 and V is TRBV6-2 or TRBV6-3; perhaps TRBD2 as D (5 bases). V lost 4 bases, J lost 1 base, and 17 bases lay in between. The CDR3 length is 17 residues. CDR1 is MNHEY and CDR2 is SVGEGT in the germline V gene. DNA for the CDR3: TGTGCCAGCAGTTCCCTATTCGGGGAGTGGGCCAAAAACATTCAGTACTTC. It is translated as CASSSLFGEWAKNIQYF.